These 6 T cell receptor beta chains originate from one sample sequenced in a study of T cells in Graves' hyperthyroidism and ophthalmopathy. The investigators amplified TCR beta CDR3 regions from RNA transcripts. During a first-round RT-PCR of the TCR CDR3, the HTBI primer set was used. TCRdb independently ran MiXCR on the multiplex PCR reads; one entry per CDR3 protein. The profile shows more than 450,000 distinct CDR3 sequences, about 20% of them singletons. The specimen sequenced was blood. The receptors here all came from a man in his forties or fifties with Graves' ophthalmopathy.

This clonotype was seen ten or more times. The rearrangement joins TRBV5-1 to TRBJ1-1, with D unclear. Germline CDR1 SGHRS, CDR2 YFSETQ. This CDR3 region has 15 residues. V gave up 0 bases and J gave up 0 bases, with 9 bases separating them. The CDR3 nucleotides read TGCGCCAGCAGCTTGGACGGGCAATTGAACACTGAAGCTTTCTTT. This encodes CASSLDGQLNTEAFF.

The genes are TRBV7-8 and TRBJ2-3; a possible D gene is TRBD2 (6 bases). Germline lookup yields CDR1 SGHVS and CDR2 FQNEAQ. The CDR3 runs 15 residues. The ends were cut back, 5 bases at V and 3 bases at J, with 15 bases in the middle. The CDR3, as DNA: TGTGCCAGCAGCCCCCCTCCGGGACTTACAGATACGCAGTATTTT. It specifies CASSPPPGLTDTQYF.

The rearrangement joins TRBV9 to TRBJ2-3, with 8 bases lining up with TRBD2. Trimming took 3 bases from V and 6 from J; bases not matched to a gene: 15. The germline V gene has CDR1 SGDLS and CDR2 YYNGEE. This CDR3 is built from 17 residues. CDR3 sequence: CASSALAGTVEGDTQYF. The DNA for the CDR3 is TGTGCCAGCAGCGCTCTAGCGGGTACTGTCGAAGGGGATACGCAGTATTTT.

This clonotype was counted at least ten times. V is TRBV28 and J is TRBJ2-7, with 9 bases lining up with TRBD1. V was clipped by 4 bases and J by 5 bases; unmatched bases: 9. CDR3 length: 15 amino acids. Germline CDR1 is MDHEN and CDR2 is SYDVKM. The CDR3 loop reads CASSSPGTGPHEQYF. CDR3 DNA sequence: TGTGCCAGCAGTTCACCCGGGACAGGGCCCCACGAGCAGTACTTC. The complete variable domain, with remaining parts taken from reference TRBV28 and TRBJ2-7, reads DVKVTQSSRYLVKRTGEKVFLECVQDMDHENMFWYRQDPGLGLRLIYFSYDVKMKEKGDIPEGYSVSREKKERFSLILESASTNQTSMYLCASSSPGTGPHEQYFGPGTRLTVT.

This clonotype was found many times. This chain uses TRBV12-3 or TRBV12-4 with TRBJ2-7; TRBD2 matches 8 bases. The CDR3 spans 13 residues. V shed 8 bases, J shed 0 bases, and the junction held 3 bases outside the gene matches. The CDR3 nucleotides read TGTGCCAGCGGCCGGGAGGGCTCCTACGAGCAGTACTTC. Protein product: CASGREGSYEQYF.

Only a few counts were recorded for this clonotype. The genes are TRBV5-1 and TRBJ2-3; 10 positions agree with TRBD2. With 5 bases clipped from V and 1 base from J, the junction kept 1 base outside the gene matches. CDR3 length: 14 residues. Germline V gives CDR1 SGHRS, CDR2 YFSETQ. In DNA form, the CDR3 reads TGCGCCAGCAGAGGACTAGCGGGCACAGATACGCAGTATTTT. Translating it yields CASRGLAGTDTQYF.